This T cell receptor beta chain stems from a study of T cells in Graves' hyperthyroidism and ophthalmopathy. The source material, RNA transcripts, was used to amplify TCR beta CDR3 regions. Initially, a first-round RT-PCR of the TCR CDR3 employed the HTBI primer set. TCRdb fed the multiplex PCR reads into MiXCR, producing one record per CDR3 protein. The sample has 650,000 to 800,000 distinct CDR3 sequences, just under 45% seen once. Concerning this clonotype: Its antigen is undetermined.

The study excluded patients with uncontrolled infection, other autoimmune disease, pregnancy or lactation. V was pared by 4 bases and J by 8 bases, with 4 bases of the junction left unmatched. The CDR3 runs 13 residues. Germline assignment: CDR1 KGHDR and CDR2 SFDVKD. General observations from the study: Model-based prediction identified ophthalmopathy a median around 6.5 months prior to its onset. Ophthalmopathy could be told apart from stable hyperthyroidism with a 13 V-J model.

Specimen: peripheral blood or thyroid tissue (not recorded which). This chain joins TRBV24-1 and TRBJ1-2; TRBD1 agrees at 9 bases. The clonotype comes from an adult man with Graves' disease, either hyperthyroidism or ophthalmopathy (not recorded which). As DNA, the CDR3 is TGTGCCACCAGTGAGGGACAGGGTATCGGCTACACCTTC. The encoded protein is CATSEGQGIGYTF.